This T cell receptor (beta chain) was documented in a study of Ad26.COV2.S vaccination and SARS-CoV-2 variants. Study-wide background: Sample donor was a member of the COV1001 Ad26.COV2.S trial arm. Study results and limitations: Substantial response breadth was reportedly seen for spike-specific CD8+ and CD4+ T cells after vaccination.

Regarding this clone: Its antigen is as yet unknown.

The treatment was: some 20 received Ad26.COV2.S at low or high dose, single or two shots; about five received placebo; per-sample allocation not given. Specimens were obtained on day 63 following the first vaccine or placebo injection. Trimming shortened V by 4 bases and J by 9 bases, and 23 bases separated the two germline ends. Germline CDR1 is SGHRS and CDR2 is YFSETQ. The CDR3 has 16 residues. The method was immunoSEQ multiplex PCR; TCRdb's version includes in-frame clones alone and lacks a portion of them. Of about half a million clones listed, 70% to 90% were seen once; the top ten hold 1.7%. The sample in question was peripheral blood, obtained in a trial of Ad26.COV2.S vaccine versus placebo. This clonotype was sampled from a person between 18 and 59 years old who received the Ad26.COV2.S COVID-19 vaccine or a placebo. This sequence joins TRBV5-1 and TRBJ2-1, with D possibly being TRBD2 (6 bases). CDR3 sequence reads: CASSALPGLGNLEQFF. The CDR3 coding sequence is TGCGCCAGCAGCGCTTTACCGGGACTGGGAAATCTTGAGCAGTTCTTC.